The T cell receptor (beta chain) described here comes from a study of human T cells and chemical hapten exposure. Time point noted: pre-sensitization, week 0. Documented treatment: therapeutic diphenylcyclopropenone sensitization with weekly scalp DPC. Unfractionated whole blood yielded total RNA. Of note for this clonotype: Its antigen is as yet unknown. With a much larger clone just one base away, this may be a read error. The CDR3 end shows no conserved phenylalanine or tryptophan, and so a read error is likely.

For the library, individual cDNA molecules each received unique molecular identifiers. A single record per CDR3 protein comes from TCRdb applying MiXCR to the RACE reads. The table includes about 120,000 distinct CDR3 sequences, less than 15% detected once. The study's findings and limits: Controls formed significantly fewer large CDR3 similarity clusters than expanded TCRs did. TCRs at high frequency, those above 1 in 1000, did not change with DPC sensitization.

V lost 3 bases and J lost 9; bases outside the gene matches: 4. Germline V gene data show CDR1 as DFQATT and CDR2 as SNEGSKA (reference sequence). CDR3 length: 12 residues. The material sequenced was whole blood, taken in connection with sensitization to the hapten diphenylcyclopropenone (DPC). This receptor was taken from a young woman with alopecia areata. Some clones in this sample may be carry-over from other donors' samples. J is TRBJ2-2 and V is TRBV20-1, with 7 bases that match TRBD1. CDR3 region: CSASTGERELFL. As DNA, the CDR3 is TGCAGTGCTAGCACAGGGGAAAGGGAGCTGTTTCTT.